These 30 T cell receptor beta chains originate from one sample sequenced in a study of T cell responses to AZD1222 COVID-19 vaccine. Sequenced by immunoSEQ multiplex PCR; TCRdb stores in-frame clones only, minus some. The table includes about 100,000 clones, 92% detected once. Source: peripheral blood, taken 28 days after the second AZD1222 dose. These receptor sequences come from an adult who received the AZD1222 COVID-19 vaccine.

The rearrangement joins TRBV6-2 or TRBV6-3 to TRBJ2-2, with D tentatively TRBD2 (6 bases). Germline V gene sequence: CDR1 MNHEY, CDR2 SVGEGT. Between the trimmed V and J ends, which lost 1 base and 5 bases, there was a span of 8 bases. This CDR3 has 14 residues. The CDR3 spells CASSYLEGTGELFF. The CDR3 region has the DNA TGTGCCAGCAGTTACTTGGAGGGGACCGGGGAGCTGTTTTTT.

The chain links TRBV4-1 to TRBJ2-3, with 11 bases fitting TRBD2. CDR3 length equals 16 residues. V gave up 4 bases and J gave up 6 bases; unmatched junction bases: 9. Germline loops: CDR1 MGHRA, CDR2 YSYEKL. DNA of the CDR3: TGCGCCAGCAGCCTAGCGGGGGGGACCGCGGAGGATACGCAGTATTTT. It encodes CASSLAGGTAEDTQYF.

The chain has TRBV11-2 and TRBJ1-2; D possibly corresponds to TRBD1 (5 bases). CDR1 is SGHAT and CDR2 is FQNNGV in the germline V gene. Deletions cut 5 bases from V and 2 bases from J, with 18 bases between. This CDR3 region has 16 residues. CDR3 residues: CASSRSEGAPNYGYTF. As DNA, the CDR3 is TGTGCCAGCAGCCGCAGCGAAGGGGCCCCCAACTATGGCTACACCTTC.

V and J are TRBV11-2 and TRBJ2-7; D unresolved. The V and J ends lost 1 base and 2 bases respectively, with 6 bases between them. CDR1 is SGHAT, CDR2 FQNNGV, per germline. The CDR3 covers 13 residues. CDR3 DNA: TGTGCCAGCAGCTTAGGGTTGACCTACGAGCAGTACTTC. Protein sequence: CASSLGLTYEQYF.

CDR3 DNA: TGCAGCGTTCAGGGCGGGGGAGATGGCTACACCTTC. The encoded protein is CSVQGGGDGYTF. This chain uses TRBV29-1 with TRBJ1-2, with a tentative D call TRBD1 (5 bases). Per germline, CDR1 SQVTM and CDR2 ANQGSEA. Trimming cost V 5 bases and J 6 bases, with 13 bases left between them. The CDR3 is made up of 12 amino acids.

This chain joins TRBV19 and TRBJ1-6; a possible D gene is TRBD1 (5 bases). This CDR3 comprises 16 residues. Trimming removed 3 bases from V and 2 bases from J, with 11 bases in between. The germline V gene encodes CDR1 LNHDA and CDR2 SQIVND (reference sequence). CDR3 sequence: CASSIRGEAYNSPLHF. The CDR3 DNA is TGTGCCAGTAGTATTAGGGGCGAAGCCTATAATTCACCCCTCCACTTT.

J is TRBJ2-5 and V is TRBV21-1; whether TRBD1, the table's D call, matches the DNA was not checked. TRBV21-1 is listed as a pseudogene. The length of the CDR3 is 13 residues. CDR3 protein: CATMNRDRETQYF. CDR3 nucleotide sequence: TGTGCCACGATGAACAGGGACCGAGAGACCCAGTACTTC.

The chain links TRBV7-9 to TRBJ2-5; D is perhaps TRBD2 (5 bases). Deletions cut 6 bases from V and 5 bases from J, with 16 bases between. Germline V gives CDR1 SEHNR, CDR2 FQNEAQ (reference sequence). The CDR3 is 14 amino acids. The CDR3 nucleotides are TGTGCCAGCAGTTCCCCCGAGGGTTATGAGACCCAGTACTTC. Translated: CASSSPEGYETQYF. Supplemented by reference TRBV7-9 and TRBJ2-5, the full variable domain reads DTGVSQNPRHKITKRGQNVTFRCDPISEHNRLYWYRQTLGQGPEFLTYFQNEAQLEKSRLLSDRFSAERPKGSFSTLEIQRTEQGDSAMYLCASSSPEGYETQYFGPGTRLLVL.

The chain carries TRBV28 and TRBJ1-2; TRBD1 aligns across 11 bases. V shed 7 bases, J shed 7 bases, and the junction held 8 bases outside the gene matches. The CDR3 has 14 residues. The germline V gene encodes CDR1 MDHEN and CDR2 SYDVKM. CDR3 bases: TGTGCCAGCACCCGGACAGGGGGCAGCTCTGGCTACACCTTC. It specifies CASTRTGGSSGYTF.

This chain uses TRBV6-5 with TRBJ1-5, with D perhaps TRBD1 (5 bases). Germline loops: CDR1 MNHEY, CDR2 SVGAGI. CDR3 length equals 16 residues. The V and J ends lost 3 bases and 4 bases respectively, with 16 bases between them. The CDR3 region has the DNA TGTGCCAGCAGTTATAAGGCGTCAGGGATTAATCAGCCCCAGCATTTT. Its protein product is CASSYKASGINQPQHF.

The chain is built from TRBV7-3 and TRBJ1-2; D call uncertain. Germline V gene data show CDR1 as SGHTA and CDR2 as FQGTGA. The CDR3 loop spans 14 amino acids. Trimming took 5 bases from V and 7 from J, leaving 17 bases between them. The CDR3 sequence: CASSLSQASSGYTF. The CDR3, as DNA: TGTGCCAGCAGCCTGTCCCAGGCCTCTAGTGGCTACACCTTC.

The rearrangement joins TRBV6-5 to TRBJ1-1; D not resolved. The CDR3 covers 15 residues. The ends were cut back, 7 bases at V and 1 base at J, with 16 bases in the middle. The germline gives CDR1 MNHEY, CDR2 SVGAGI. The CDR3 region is CASKADIITNTEAFF. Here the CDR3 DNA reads TGTGCCAGCAAGGCAGATATCATAACGAACACTGAAGCTTTCTTT.

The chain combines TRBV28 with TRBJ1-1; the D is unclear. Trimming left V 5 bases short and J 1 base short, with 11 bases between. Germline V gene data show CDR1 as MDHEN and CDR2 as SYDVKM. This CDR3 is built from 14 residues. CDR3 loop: CASSLTTGNTEAFF. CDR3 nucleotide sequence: TGTGCCAGCAGTCTCACGACGGGGAACACTGAAGCTTTCTTT.

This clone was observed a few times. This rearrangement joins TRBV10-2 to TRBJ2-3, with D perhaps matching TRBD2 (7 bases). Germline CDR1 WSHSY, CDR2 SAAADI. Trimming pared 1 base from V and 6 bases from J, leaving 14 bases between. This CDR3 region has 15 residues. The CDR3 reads CASSEWEGGADTQYF. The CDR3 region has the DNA TGCGCCAGCAGTGAGTGGGAGGGGGGCGCGGATACGCAGTATTTT.

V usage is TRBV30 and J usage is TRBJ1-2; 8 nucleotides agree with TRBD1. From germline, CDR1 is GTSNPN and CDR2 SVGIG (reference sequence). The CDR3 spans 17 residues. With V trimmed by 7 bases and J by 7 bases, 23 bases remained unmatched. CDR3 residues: CAFPKPPGQGPWVGYTF. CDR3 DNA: TGTGCCTTCCCGAAGCCCCCCGGACAGGGACCCTGGGTTGGCTACACCTTC.

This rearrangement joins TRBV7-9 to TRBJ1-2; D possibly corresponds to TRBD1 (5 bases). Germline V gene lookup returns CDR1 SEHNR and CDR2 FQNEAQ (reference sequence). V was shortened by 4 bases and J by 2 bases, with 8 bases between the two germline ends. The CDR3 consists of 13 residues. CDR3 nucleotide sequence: TGTGCCAGCAGCTCGACAGAAAACTATGGCTACACCTTC. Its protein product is CASSSTENYGYTF. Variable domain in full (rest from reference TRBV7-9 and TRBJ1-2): DTGVSQNPRHKITKRGQNVTFRCDPISEHNRLYWYRQTLGQGPEFLTYFQNEAQLEKSRLLSDRFSAERPKGSFSTLEIQRTEQGDSAMYLCASSSTENYGYTFGSGTRLTVV.

The CDR3 bases are TGTGCCAGCAGTGTTGGGTCAGACAATCGAAACACCATATATTTT. Its translation: CASSVGSDNRNTIYF. V usage is TRBV2 and J usage is TRBJ1-3; no definite D call. The V gene's germline CDR1 is SNHLY and CDR2 FYNNEI. V gave up 4 bases and J gave up 5 bases, with 15 bases separating them. The CDR3 loop spans 15 amino acids.

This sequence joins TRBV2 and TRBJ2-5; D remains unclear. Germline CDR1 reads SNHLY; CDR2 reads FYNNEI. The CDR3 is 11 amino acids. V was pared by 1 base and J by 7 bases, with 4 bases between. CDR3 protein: CASSEGVTQYF. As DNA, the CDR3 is TGTGCCAGCAGTGAAGGCGTGACCCAGTACTTC.

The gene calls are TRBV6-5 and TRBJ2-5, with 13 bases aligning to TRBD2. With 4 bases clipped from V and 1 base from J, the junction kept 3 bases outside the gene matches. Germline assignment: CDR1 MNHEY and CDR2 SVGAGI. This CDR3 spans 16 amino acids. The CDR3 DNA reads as TGTGCCAGCAGTTTTGGACTAGCGGGAGCCCAAGAGACCCAGTACTTC. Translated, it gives CASSFGLAGAQETQYF.

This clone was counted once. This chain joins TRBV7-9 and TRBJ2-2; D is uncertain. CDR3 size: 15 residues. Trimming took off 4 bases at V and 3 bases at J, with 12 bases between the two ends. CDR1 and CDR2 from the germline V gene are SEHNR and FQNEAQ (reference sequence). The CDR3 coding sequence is TGTGCCAGCAGCTCGTCGACCGGAGACACCGGGGAGCTGTTTTTT. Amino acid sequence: CASSSSTGDTGELFF.

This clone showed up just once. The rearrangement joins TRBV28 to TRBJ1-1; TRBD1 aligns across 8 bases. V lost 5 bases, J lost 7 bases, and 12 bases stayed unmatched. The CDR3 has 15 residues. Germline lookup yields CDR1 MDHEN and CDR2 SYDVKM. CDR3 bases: TGTGCCAGCAGTCTCTCCGGGACAGGAAGGAATGAAGCTTTCTTT. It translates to CASSLSGTGRNEAFF.

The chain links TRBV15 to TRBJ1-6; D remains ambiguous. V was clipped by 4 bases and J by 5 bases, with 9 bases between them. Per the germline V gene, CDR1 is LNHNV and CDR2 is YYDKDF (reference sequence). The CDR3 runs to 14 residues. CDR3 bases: TGTGCCACCAGCATAGGGTTCGATAATTCACCCCTCCACTTT. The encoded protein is CATSIGFDNSPLHF. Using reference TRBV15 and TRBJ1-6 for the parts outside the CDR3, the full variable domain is DAMVIQNPRYQVTQFGKPVTLSCSQTLNHNVMYWYQQKSSQAPKLLFHYYDKDFNNEADTPDNFQSRRPNTSFCFLDIRSPGLGDTAMYLCATSIGFDNSPLHFGNGTRLTVT.

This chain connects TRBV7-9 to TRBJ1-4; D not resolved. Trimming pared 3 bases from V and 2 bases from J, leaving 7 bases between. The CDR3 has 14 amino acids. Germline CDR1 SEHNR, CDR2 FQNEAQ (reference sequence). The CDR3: CASSLGGTNEKLFF. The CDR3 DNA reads TGTGCCAGCAGCTTGGGTGGGACTAATGAAAAACTGTTTTTT.

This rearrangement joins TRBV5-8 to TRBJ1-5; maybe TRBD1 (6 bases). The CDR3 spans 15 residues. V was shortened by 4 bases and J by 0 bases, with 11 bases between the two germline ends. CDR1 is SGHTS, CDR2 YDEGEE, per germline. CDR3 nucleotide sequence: TGTGCCAGCAGCCCGGGACACACTAGCAATCAGCCCCAGCATTTT. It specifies CASSPGHTSNQPQHF.

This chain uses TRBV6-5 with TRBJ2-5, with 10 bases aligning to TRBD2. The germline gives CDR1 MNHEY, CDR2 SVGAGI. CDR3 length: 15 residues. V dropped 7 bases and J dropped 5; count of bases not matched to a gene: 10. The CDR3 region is CASTPGAGGLETQYF. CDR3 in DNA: TGTGCCAGCACGCCCGGAGCGGGGGGGCTCGAGACCCAGTACTTC.

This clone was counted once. This chain's CDR3 is CASSPLPTDPGRAFF. DNA of the CDR3: TGTGCCAGCTCACCCTTACCGACAGACCCAGGGCGAGCTTTCTTT. This chain links TRBV18 with TRBJ1-1; D is possibly TRBD1 (5 bases). The ends were cut back, 3 bases at V and 10 bases at J, with 21 bases in the middle. CDR3 size: 15 residues. Germline values: CDR1 KGHSH, CDR2 LQKENI. Together with reference TRBV18 and TRBJ1-1, the CDR3 gives the full variable domain: NAGVMQNPRHLVRRRGQEARLRCSPMKGHSHVYWYRQLPEEGLKFMVYLQKENIIDESGMPKERFSAEFPKEGPSILRIQQVVRGDSAAYFCASSPLPTDPGRAFFGQGTRLTVV.

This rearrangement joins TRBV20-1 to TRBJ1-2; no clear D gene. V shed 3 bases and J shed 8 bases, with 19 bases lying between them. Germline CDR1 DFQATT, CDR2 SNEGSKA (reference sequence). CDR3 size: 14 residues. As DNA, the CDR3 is TGCAGTGCTAGTCTGGCAGGCCGTGTGTCGGGCTACACCTTC. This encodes CSASLAGRVSGYTF.

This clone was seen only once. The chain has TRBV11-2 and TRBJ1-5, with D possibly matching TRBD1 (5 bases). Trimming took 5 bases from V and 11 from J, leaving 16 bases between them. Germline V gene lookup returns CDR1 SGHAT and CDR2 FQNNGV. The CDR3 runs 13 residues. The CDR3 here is CASSRDARGAQHF. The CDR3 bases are TGTGCCAGCAGCCGGGACGCGAGAGGCGCCCAGCATTTT.

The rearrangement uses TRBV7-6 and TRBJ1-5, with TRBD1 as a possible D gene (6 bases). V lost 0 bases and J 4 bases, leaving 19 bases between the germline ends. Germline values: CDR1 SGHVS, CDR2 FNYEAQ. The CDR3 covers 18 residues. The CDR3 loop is CASSLASIRKGVNQPQHF. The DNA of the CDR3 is TGTGCCAGCAGCTTAGCCTCGATTCGGAAGGGGGTGAATCAGCCCCAGCATTTT.

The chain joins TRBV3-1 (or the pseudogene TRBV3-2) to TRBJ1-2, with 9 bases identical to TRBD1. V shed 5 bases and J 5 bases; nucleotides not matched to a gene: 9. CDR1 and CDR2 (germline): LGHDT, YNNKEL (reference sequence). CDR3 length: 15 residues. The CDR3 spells CASSSSHGTGYGYTF. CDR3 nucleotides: TGTGCCAGCAGCAGCTCCCACGGGACAGGGTATGGCTACACCTTC.